This T cell receptor beta chain was recorded in a study of blood T cells in healthy people across ages. Using a J-beta primer mix together with a sample-barcoded 5' primer, a second PCR was run for roughly 7 to 12 cycles. Every cDNA molecule carried a tag from a template-switch adaptor bearing 12 random nucleotides. TCRdb reanalysed the 5' RACE reads using MiXCR and keeps one entry per CDR3 protein. The data show around 600,000 distinct CDR3 sequences, 45% to 55% seen once. The CDR3 sequence is 14 residues long. Trimming removed 5 bases at V and 6 bases at J, with 13 bases between. Germline values: CDR1 MDHEN, CDR2 SYDVKM. Study-wide points: Estimates based on one million T cells were treated as lower bounds.

Note on this clonotype: Antigen unknown.

The chain is built from TRBV28 and TRBJ1-4, with D perhaps TRBD1 (6 bases). The sequenced sample consisted of blood. This clonotype originated in an elderly man in good health. CDR3 loop: CASSPWGRDEKLFF. For the CDR3, the DNA is TGTGCCAGCAGTCCGTGGGGGCGAGATGAAAAACTGTTTTTT.